Following are 25 T cell receptor beta chains from one sample sequenced in a study of somatic mutations in cytotoxic T cells in rheumatoid arthritis. This table comes from immunoSEQ multiplex PCR, and its TCRdb copy is limited to in-frame clones, with some not included. The sample includes about 2,800 clones, 65% to 70% seen only once; the top ten take under 15%. Sequencing was carried out using CD8+ T cells sorted from synovial fluid. These receptors originate from a woman between 18 and 29 years old with rheumatoid arthritis.

CDR3 sequence: CASSLDSAHNEQFF. The CDR3 DNA reads TGCGCCAGCAGCTTGGATAGCGCCCACAATGAGCAGTTCTTC. The chain employs TRBV5-1 and TRBJ2-1, with D tentatively TRBD2 (5 bases). V shed 0 bases and J shed 5 bases, with 9 bases lying between them. CDR1 is SGHRS, CDR2 YFSETQ, per germline. This CDR3 spans 14 amino acids.

This clone was detected a few times. V gene TRBV4-1 combines with J gene TRBJ1-4, with no clear D. This CDR3 is 16 amino acids long. V dropped 0 bases and J dropped 14 bases, with 22 bases sitting between them. Germline V CDR1 and CDR2: MGHRA, YSYEKL. The CDR3 sequence is CASSQDDTGIRFELFF. The CDR3 region has the DNA TGCGCCAGCAGCCAAGATGATACGGGGATTCGGTTCGAGCTGTTTTTT.

Sample share makes this clone hyperexpanded (1% or more). V is TRBV10-2 and J is TRBJ2-7; D is uncertain. Germline V gene lookup returns CDR1 WSHSY and CDR2 SAAADI. The CDR3 covers 11 residues. Trimming removed 5 bases from V and 5 bases from J, with 7 bases in between. CDR3 in DNA: TGCGCCAGCAGTTTAGGAGACGAGCAGTACTTC. As protein: CASSLGDEQYF.

CDR3 loop: CASSTDRVVREKLFF. The DNA of the CDR3 is TGTGCCAGCAGCACGGACAGGGTCGTTCGAGAAAAACTGTTTTTT. The V and J genes are TRBV7-9 and TRBJ1-4; 8 positions agree with TRBD1. Looked up from germline, CDR1 is SEHNR and CDR2 is FQNEAQ (reference sequence). V lost 5 bases and J lost 8; bases outside the gene matches: 10. The CDR3 length is 15 residues. Drawing the rest from reference TRBV7-9 and TRBJ1-4, the complete variable domain is DTGVSQNPRHKITKRGQNVTFRCDPISEHNRLYWYRQTLGQGPEFLTYFQNEAQLEKSRLLSDRFSAERPKGSFSTLEIQRTEQGDSAMYLCASSTDRVVREKLFFGSGTQLSVL.

This clone was found a few times. The chain employs TRBV6-5 and TRBJ2-2, with TRBD1 identical over 7 bases. CDR3 length: 15 residues. J lost 7 bases, V lost 2 bases, and 7 bases had no gene match. The germline gives CDR1 MNHEY, CDR2 SVGAGI. This chain's CDR3 is CASSYTYGTDGELFF. DNA of the CDR3: TGTGCCAGCAGTTACACCTACGGGACAGACGGGGAGCTGTTTTTT.

This chain uses TRBV6-4 with TRBJ2-3; 11 nucleotides agree with TRBD1. Germline assignment: CDR1 MRHNA and CDR2 SNTAGT. The CDR3 consists of 15 residues. The V gene end was trimmed by 0 bases and the J gene end by 4 bases; junction bases not matched to a gene: 0. The CDR3 DNA sequence: TGTGCCAGCAGTGACTCGGGACAGGGGGCAGATACGCAGTATTTT. Translation: CASSDSGQGADTQYF.

J is TRBJ2-7 and V is TRBV23-1, with no clear D. TRBV23-1 is sorted into the ORF group, with uncertain function. This CDR3 comprises 11 residues. Trimming took 5 bases from V and 5 from J, leaving 7 bases between them. CDR3 bases: TGCGCCAGCAGTTTAGGAGACGAGCAGTACTTC. This sequence encodes CASSLGDEQYF.

This clone was seen a handful of times. This chain's CDR3 is CASSLGQGIIGYTF. The CDR3 nucleotides read TGTGCCAGCAGCTTAGGACAGGGAATAATCGGCTACACCTTC. The rearrangement links TRBV27 to TRBJ1-2; 8 nucleotides agree with TRBD1. With V trimmed by 6 bases and J by 8 bases, 11 bases remained unmatched. The CDR3 sequence is 14 residues long. CDR1 and CDR2 (germline): MNHEY, SMNVEV (reference sequence).

The chain is built from TRBV10-2 and TRBJ2-7; no clear D gene. V lost 3 bases and J lost 3, with 9 bases in between. The CDR3 length is 13 residues. CDR1 is WSHSY, CDR2 SAAADI, per germline. CDR3 protein: CASSEGLGYEQYF. CDR3 in DNA: TGCGCCAGCAGTGAAGGCCTAGGCTACGAGCAGTACTTC.

J is TRBJ1-4 and V is TRBV7-9, with D possibly TRBD1 on 6 matching bases. The CDR3 covers 15 residues. Germline values: CDR1 SEHNR, CDR2 FQNEAQ (reference sequence). The V and J ends lost 4 bases and 4 bases respectively, with 13 bases between them. The CDR3 loop is CASSSTDSLNEKLFF. DNA for the CDR3: TGTGCCAGCAGCTCGACGGACAGCCTTAATGAAAAACTGTTTTTT.

The chain links TRBV27 to TRBJ2-7; 8 bases are shared with TRBD1. The CDR3 sequence is 15 residues long. The germline CDR1 and CDR2 sequences are MNHEY and SMNVEV (reference sequence). J lost 0 bases, V lost 5 bases, and 6 bases had no gene match. CDR3 bases: TGTGCCAGCAGTAGAACCGGGACAGGCTCCTACGAGCAGTACTTC. Translated, it gives CASSRTGTGSYEQYF.

This clone is categorized as large. This chain uses TRBV27 with TRBJ2-2; D not resolved. Trimming shortened V by 3 bases and J by 3 bases, and 8 bases separated the two germline ends. This CDR3 contains 14 residues. In germline, CDR1 is MNHEY, CDR2 SMNVEV (reference sequence). The CDR3 nucleotides are TGTGCCAGCAGTTTGTCACGAGACACCGGGGAGCTGTTTTTT. Residues: CASSLSRDTGELFF.

This clone was detected only a few times. The chain recombines TRBV5-5 with TRBJ2-7; 9 bases are shared with TRBD1. With V trimmed by 3 bases and J by 7 bases, 2 bases remained unmatched. The CDR3 length is 12 residues. CDR1 is SGHKS, CDR2 YYEKEE, per germline (reference sequence). The CDR3: CASSWTGEEQYF. CDR3 DNA: TGTGCCAGCAGCTGGACAGGGGAGGAGCAGTACTTC.

The table lists this clone with a few counts. This chain joins TRBV5-6 and TRBJ1-2; TRBD1 matches at 7 bases. The V and J ends lost 4 bases and 10 bases, in that order; junction bases with no gene match: 10. Germline CDR1 and CDR2: SGHDT and YYEEEE. The CDR3 sequence is 13 residues long. The CDR3 DNA reads TGTGCCAGCAGCCGACAGGGAGTGGACGACTACACCTTC. It translates to CASSRQGVDDYTF.

The DNA for the CDR3 is TGTGCCAGCAGCAAATATAAGGGACTAGCGGGGCATACGCAGTATTTT. Protein product: CASSKYKGLAGHTQYF. The chain employs TRBV21-1 and TRBJ2-3; the listed D gene, TRBD2, was not tested against the DNA. TRBV21-1 is noted as a pseudogene. The CDR3 is 16 residues long.

The genes are TRBV11-1 and TRBJ1-5; D gene uncertain. The CDR3 totals 11 residues. With 11 bases removed from V and 5 bases from J, the gap between germline ends came to 10 bases. Germline CDR1 reads SGHAT; CDR2 reads FQDESV (reference sequence). In nucleotides, the CDR3 is TGTGCCCTTCGGGAAGATCAGCCCCAGCATTTT. Its translation: CALREDQPQHF.

The chain is built from TRBV15 and TRBJ1-2; TRBD1 matches at 9 bases. The CDR3 is made up of 16 amino acids. V was pared by 2 bases and J by 4 bases, with 8 bases of the junction left unmatched. CDR1 and CDR2 (germline): LNHNV, YYDKDF (reference sequence). The chain's CDR3 is CATSRSTTGGPYGYTF. Written as DNA, the CDR3 is TGTGCCACCAGCAGAAGTACTACAGGGGGCCCCTATGGCTACACCTTC.

This clone was detected once. The chain uses TRBV5-6 and TRBJ2-7; 9 bases agree with TRBD2. J lost 3 bases, V lost 4 bases, and 5 bases had no gene match. Germline-derived CDR1 and CDR2 are SGHDT and YYEEEE. The CDR3 is made up of 14 amino acids. Here the CDR3 DNA reads TGTGCCAGCAGCCCCCTAGCGGGGATCTACGAGCAGTACTTC. Translating gives CASSPLAGIYEQYF. Full variable domain (missing parts from reference TRBV5-6 and TRBJ2-7): DAGVTQSPTHLIKTRGQQVTLRCSPKSGHDTVSWYQQALGQGPQFIFQYYEEEERQRGNFPDRFSGHQFPNYSSELNVNALLLGDSALYLCASSPLAGIYEQYFGPGTRLTVT.

This sequence joins TRBV18 and TRBJ2-3; D uncertain. Trimming removed 3 bases at V and 3 bases at J, with 4 bases between. The CDR3 sequence is 12 residues long. From germline, CDR1 is KGHSH and CDR2 LQKENI. The CDR3 sequence: CASSPVTDTQYF. For the CDR3, the DNA is TGTGCCAGCTCACCCGTGACAGATACGCAGTATTTT.

The rearrangement joins TRBV7-2 to TRBJ1-2; no firm D call. Trimming pared 5 bases from V and 5 bases from J, leaving 6 bases between. CDR1 is SGHTA, CDR2 FQGNSA, per germline. The CDR3 contains 11 residues. The CDR3 here is CASSPDYGYTF. DNA of the CDR3: TGTGCCAGCAGCCCAGATTATGGCTACACCTTC.

The chain links TRBV28 to TRBJ1-6; 8 nucleotides line up with TRBD1. J gave up 7 bases and V 5 bases, and 7 bases lay outside the gene matches. This CDR3 has 15 amino acids. Per the germline V gene, CDR1 is MDHEN and CDR2 is SYDVKM. In DNA form, the CDR3 reads TGTGCCAGCAGTCTGGACAGGGCGAAAAATTCACCCCTCCACTTT. Translation: CASSLDRAKNSPLHF.

The chain couples TRBV4-3 to TRBJ1-1, with D unresolved. The V end was cut by 4 bases, the J end by 3 bases, with 15 bases between. The CDR3 totals 15 residues. The germline gives CDR1 LGHNA, CDR2 YSLEER. CDR3 loop: CASSPVQTGDTEAFF. The CDR3 coding sequence is TGCGCCAGCAGCCCAGTCCAGACCGGGGACACTGAAGCTTTCTTT.

This chain joins TRBV19 and TRBJ1-5; 11 nucleotides align to TRBD1. The CDR3 consists of 17 residues. Germline-derived CDR1 and CDR2 are LNHDA and SQIVND (reference sequence). V dropped 5 bases and J dropped 4; count of bases not matched to a gene: 10. The CDR3, as DNA: TGTGCCAGTAGTGTACCGGGACAGGGGGTCCGGAATCAGCCCCAGCATTTT. Residues: CASSVPGQGVRNQPQHF.

CDR3 nucleotides: TGTGCCAGCAGCGTAGATTTACAGGGGTCCGGCGAGCAGTACTTC. Amino acid sequence: CASSVDLQGSGEQYF. The rearrangement joins TRBV9 to TRBJ2-5; 7 positions match TRBD1. TRBJ2-7 explains the end of the DNA better; the J call may be wrong. This CDR3 region has 15 residues. The germline CDR1 and CDR2 sequences are SGDLS and YYNGEE.

This clone has a handful of counts. The chain employs TRBV19 and TRBJ2-7, with D hard to call. From germline, CDR1 is LNHDA and CDR2 SQIVND (reference sequence). V lost 5 bases to trimming and J lost 3 bases, with 11 bases between them. This CDR3 comprises 13 residues. The CDR3 coding sequence is TGTGCCAGTAGTGCCGGTCCAAACTACGAGCAGTACTTC. Translated: CASSAGPNYEQYF. Supplemented by reference TRBV19 and TRBJ2-7, the full variable domain reads DGGITQSPKYLFRKEGQNVTLSCEQNLNHDAMYWYRQDPGQGLRLIYYSQIVNDFQKGDIAEGYSVSREKKESFPLTVTSAQKNPTAFYLCASSAGPNYEQYFGPGTRLTVT.